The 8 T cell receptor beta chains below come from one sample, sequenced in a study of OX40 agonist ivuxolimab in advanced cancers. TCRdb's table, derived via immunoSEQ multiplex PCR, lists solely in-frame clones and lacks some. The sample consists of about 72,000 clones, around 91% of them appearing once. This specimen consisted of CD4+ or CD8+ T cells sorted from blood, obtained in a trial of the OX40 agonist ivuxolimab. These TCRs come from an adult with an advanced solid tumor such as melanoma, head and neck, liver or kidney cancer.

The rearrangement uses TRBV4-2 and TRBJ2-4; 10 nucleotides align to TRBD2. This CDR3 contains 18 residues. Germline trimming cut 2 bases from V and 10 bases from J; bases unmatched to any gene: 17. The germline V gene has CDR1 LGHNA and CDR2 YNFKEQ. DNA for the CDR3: TGTGCCAGCAGCCAACTCTCGTATGGACTAGCGGAAACTATTATTCAGTACTTC. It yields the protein CASSQLSYGLAETIIQYF.

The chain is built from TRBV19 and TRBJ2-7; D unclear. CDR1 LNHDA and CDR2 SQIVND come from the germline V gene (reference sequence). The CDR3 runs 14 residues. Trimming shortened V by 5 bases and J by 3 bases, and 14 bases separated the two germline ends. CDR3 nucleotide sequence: TGTGCCAGTAGTCGGGCAGCTACCTACTACGAGCAGTACTTC. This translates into CASSRAATYYEQYF.

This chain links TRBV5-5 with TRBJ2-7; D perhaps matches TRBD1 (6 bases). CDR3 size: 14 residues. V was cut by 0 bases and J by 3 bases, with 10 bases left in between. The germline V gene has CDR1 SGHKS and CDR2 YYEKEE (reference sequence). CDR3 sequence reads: CASSLGGQRYEQYF. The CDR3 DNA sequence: TGTGCCAGCAGCTTGGGGGGGCAGCGCTACGAGCAGTACTTC.

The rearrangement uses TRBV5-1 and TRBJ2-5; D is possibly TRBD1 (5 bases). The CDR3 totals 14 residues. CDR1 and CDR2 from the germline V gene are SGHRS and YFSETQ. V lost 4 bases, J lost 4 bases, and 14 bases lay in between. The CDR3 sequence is CASSPPSQGETQYF. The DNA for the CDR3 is TGCGCCAGCAGCCCCCCGAGCCAGGGAGAGACCCAGTACTTC.

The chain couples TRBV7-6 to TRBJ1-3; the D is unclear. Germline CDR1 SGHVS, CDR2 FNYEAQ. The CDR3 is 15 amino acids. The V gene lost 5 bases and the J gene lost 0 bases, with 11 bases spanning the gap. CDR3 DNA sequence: TGTGCCAGCAGCGCCGACATGATCTCTGGAAACACCATATATTTT. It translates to CASSADMISGNTIYF.

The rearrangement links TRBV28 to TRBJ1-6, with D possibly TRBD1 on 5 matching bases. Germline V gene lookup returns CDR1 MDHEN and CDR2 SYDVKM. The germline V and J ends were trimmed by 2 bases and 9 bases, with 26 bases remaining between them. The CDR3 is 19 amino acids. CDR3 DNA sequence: TGTGCCAGCAGTTTAAGGCCCGCCAGGGTCCGTACCCTGGGTTCACCCCTCCACTTT. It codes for CASSLRPARVRTLGSPLHF.

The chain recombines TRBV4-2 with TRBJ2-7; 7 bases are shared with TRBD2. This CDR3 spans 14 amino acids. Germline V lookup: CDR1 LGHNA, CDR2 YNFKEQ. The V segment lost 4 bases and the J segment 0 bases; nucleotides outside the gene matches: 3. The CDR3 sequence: CASSLGGSSYEQYF. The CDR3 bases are TGTGCCAGCAGCCTCGGGGGGTCCTCCTACGAGCAGTACTTC.

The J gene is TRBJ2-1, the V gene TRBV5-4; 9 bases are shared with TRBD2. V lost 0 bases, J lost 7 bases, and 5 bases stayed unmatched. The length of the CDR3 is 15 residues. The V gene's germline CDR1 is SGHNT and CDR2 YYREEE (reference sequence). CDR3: CASSLVGGRANEQFF. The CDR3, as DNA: TGTGCCAGCAGCTTGGTGGGCGGGAGGGCAAATGAGCAGTTCTTC.